This T cell receptor beta chain was captured in a study of cytotoxic CD8 clonotypes in ibrutinib-treated CLL. In this sample, this clone turned up once. Germline CDR1 SGHTA, CDR2 FQGTGA. V dropped 6 bases and J dropped 9; count of bases not matched to a gene: 14. The CDR3 loop spans 16 amino acids. Measured with immunoSEQ multiplex PCR; TCRdb has only the in-frame clones, and not every one. The sample records around 140,000 clones, around 84% being singletons. The sample was PBMCs, taken after 36 months of ibrutinib treatment. The chain uses TRBV7-3 and TRBJ2-1, with 10 bases identical to TRBD2. The TCR sequence derives from a human donor with chronic lymphocytic leukemia. CDR3 amino acids: CASSSRRTSGSVEQFF. The CDR3 coding sequence is TGTGCCAGCAGTTCTAGACGGACTAGCGGAAGTGTTGAGCAGTTCTTC.